This is a list of T cell receptor beta chains from one sample in a study of radiotherapy plus CTLA-4 blockade in lung cancer. Method: immunoSEQ multiplex PCR; TCRdb's copy keeps in-frame clones and lacks some. The table includes around 130,000 clones, more than 80% detected once. Sequenced material: peripheral blood, taken from a patient treated with radiotherapy plus ipilimumab. The origin of the receptors is a human donor with non-small cell lung cancer that progressed on radiotherapy plus ipilimumab. CDR3s include the opening cysteine and the closing phenylalanine or tryptophan. The D gene is left open where the match is weak. A row's size may be missing; if present it is once, few, many or a size class.

>TRBV6-6|TRBD1|few|15|TRBJ1-2
CASSYDLTGIDGYTF
TGTGCCAGCAGTTACGACCTGACAGGGATCGATGGCTACACCTTC
>TRBV30|TRBD1|.|13|TRBJ1-6
CARRTGQNSPLHF
TGTGCCCGCCGGACAGGGCAGAATTCACCCCTCCACTTT
>TRBV23-1|.|.|15|TRBJ2-2
CASSQCNINTGELFF
TGCGCCAGCAGTCAATGTAACATTAACACCGGGGAGCTGTTTTTT
>TRBV4-1|TRBD2|.|16|TRBJ2-1
CASSQELAGDYNEQFF
TGCGCCAGCAGCCAAGAACTAGCGGGAGACTACAATGAGCAGTTCTTC
>TRBV21-1|.|.|15|TRBJ1-3
CASRGTGFSGNTIYF
TGTGCCAGCAGAGGTACAGGGTTCTCTGGAAACACCATATATTTT
>TRBV5-1|TRBD2|.|17|TRBJ2-2
CASSSGLLAGVPGELFF
TGCGCCAGCAGCTCGGGTCTACTAGCGGGAGTTCCGGGGGAGCTGTTTTTT
>TRBV11-3|.|.|13|TRBJ2-5
CASSGLRQETQYF
TGTGCCAGCAGCGGACTTAGGCAAGAGACCCAGTACTTC
>TRBV20-1|.|.|11|TRBJ2-3
CSAQEPDTQYF
TGCAGTGCTCAGGAGCCAGATACGCAGTATTTT
>TRBV18|.|.|15|TRBJ1-2
CASSPRRGSENGYTF
TGTGCCAGCTCACCACGTCGAGGGAGTGAGAATGGCTACACCTTC
>TRBV18|.|.|16|TRBJ2-2
CASSPRGVANTGELFF
TGTGCCAGCTCACCACGGGGGGTCGCGAACACCGGGGAGCTGTTTTTT
>TRBV14|.|once|14|TRBJ2-3
CASSQLSGTDTQYF
TGTGCCAGCAGCCAACTAAGTGGAACAGATACGCAGTATTTT
>TRBV27|.|few|16|TRBJ1-2
CASSGGGLLGTYGYTF
TGTGCCAGCAGTGGGGGGGGTCTGTTGGGCACCTATGGCTACACCTTC
>TRBV2|.|.|12|TRBJ2-1
CASKKDGGQQFF
TGTGCCAGCAAAAAAGACGGAGGGCAGCAGTTCTTC
>TRBV27|.|.|15|TRBJ2-7
CASSSTGGTPYEQYF
TGTGCCAGCAGTTCCACCGGCGGGACACCATACGAGCAGTACTTC
>TRBV5-1|.|.|12|TRBJ2-1
CASSFGRDEQFF
TGCGCCAGCAGCTTCGGGCGGGATGAGCAGTTCTTC
>TRBV4-2|.|.|17|TRBJ2-3
CASSQAWGGSSGDTQYF
TGTGCCAGCAGCCAAGCGTGGGGTGGGAGCTCAGGGGATACGCAGTATTTT
>TRBV15|TRBD1|.|14|TRBJ2-7
CATSRQGAGYEQYF
TGTGCCACCAGCAGACAGGGGGCTGGGTACGAGCAGTACTTC
>TRBV9|TRBD2|.|16|TRBJ2-3
CASSRDPTREADTQYF
TGTGCCAGCAGCCGAGACCCGACGCGGGAGGCAGATACGCAGTATTTT
>TRBV5-4|.|.|13|TRBJ1-2
CASSPGFNYGYTF
TGTGCCAGCAGCCCTGGATTTAACTATGGCTACACCTTC
>TRBV18|.|few|18|TRBJ2-1
CASSLFDRTHSTKDEQFF
TGTGCCAGCTCACTTTTTGACAGGACGCACTCTACAAAGGATGAGCAGTTCTTC
>TRBV28|.|.|15|TRBJ1-4
CASSAVTAGQGRLFF
TGTGCCAGCAGTGCTGTGACGGCGGGGCAGGGGCGGCTGTTTTTT
>TRBV30|.|.|14|TRBJ2-3
CAWGTSLGGDTQYF
TGTGCCTGGGGCACTAGTTTGGGGGGAGATACGCAGTATTTT
>TRBV6-1|.|few|14|TRBJ1-2
CASRKVLNNDGYTF
TGTGCCAGCAGAAAAGTACTAAACAACGATGGCTACACCTTC
>TRBV27|.|.|10|TRBJ2-7
CASGDYEQYF
TGTGCCAGCGGCGACTACGAGCAGTACTTC
>TRBV10-1|.|once|15|TRBJ1-3
CASRTVTRPGNTIYF
TGCGCCAGCAGAACAGTCACCCGACCTGGAAACACCATATATTTT
>TRBV11-2|TRBD2|.|15|TRBJ2-7
CASSSRLAGGGEQYF
TGTGCCAGCAGCTCCCGACTAGCGGGAGGAGGCGAGCAGTACTTC
>TRBV9|.|few|15|TRBJ1-5
CASSVEGGENQPQHF
TGTGCCAGCAGCGTAGAGGGGGGGGAGAATCAGCCCCAGCATTTT
>TRBV6-4|TRBD1|.|14|TRBJ1-2
CASSDRPGQYGYTF
TGTGCCAGCAGTGATCGACCGGGACAGTATGGCTACACCTTC
>TRBV18|.|few|14|TRBJ2-7
CASSITGSSYEQYF
TGTGCCAGCTCGATCACAGGGTCCTCCTACGAGCAGTACTTC
>TRBV9|TRBD1|.|15|TRBJ1-3
CASSQDRVGGNTIYF
TGTGCCAGCAGCCAGGACAGGGTGGGTGGAAACACCATATATTTT
>TRBV27|TRBD1|.|15|TRBJ1-1
CASSFYRGLDTEAFF
TGTGCCAGCAGTTTCTACAGGGGGCTTGACACTGAAGCTTTCTTT
>TRBV5-1|TRBD2|.|17|TRBJ2-2
CASSLVSGRPYTGELFF
TGCGCCAGCAGCTTGGTTAGCGGGAGGCCCTACACCGGGGAGCTGTTTTTT
>TRBV27|.|.|15|TRBJ2-7
CASRLIGTSPYEQYF
TGTGCCAGCAGACTCATCGGGACAAGCCCCTACGAGCAGTACTTC
>TRBV29-1|TRBD2|once|18|TRBJ2-1
CSVEGLAGDRSSYNEQFF
TGCAGCGTTGAAGGACTAGCGGGAGATCGGAGCTCCTACAATGAGCAGTTCTTC
>TRBV5-4|.|few|15|TRBJ2-2
CAASQGRVRSGELFF
TGTGCAGCCTCTCAGGGGCGCGTTCGTAGCGGGGAGCTGTTTTTT
>TRBV10-2|.|.|15|TRBJ1-2
CASSDFRDANYGYTF
TGCGCCAGCAGTGATTTCCGTGATGCTAACTATGGCTACACCTTC
>TRBV27|.|.|14|TRBJ2-7
CASSRLGQSYEQYF
TGTGCCAGCAGTCGATTGGGGCAATCCTACGAGCAGTACTTC
>TRBV9|TRBD1|.|15|TRBJ2-5
CASSAGQGFQETQYF
TGTGCCAGCAGCGCCGGACAGGGGTTCCAAGAGACCCAGTACTTC
>TRBV2|TRBD1|.|13|TRBJ1-2
CASSEIQGYGYTF
TGTGCCAGCAGTGAGATACAGGGGTATGGCTACACCTTC
>TRBV2|.|.|15|TRBJ2-3
CASREPGLPTDTQYF
TGTGCCAGCAGGGAACCGGGACTTCCCACAGATACGCAGTATTTT
>TRBV12-5|TRBD1|.|18|TRBJ1-1
CASGLVVSIVGGMTEAFF
TGTGCTAGTGGTTTGGTAGTTTCAATCGTAGGGGGCATGACTGAAGCTTTCTTT
>TRBV25-1|.|.|14|TRBJ2-7
CASSKPGGVFEQYF
TGTGCCAGCAGTAAACCAGGGGGGGTGTTCGAGCAGTACTTC
>TRBV19|TRBD1|.|15|TRBJ2-2
CASRQGAGGTGELFF
TGTGCCAGCCGACAGGGGGCTGGCGGCACCGGGGAGCTGTTTTTT
>TRBV5-1|.|.|13|TRBJ2-2
CASSSQNTGELFF
TGCGCCAGCAGCTCGCAGAACACCGGGGAGCTGTTTTTT
>TRBV1|.|.|23|TRBJ2-3
CTSSQEPPPGASGKSKGTDTQYF
TGCACCAGCAGCCAAGAACCACCCCCCGGGGCTAGCGGGAAGTCGAAGGGCACAGATACGCAGTATTTT